The source of this TCR beta chain is a study of blood T cell repertoires in COVID-19. Whole-study context: Acute and convalescent COVID-19 samples came from the United States, Italy and Spain.

The CDR3 is made up of 15 amino acids. Per the germline V gene, CDR1 is MDHEN and CDR2 is SYDVKM. V shed 9 bases, J shed 7 bases, and the junction held 13 bases outside the gene matches. Sequenced by immunoSEQ multiplex PCR; TCRdb stores in-frame clones only, minus some. The data hold hundreds of thousands of clones, with less than 90% observed a single time. Participants reported their clinical history, and cohort assignment relied on those reports. The TCR originated in a woman under 40 who had recovered from COVID-19. The sequenced material came from PBMCs or T cells enriched from blood (not recorded which). The genes are TRBV28 and TRBJ2-2; 8 positions agree with TRBD1. This CDR3 is CASYPSDRVIGELFF. CDR3 in DNA: TGTGCCAGTTACCCCTCGGACAGGGTCATCGGGGAGCTGTTTTTT.